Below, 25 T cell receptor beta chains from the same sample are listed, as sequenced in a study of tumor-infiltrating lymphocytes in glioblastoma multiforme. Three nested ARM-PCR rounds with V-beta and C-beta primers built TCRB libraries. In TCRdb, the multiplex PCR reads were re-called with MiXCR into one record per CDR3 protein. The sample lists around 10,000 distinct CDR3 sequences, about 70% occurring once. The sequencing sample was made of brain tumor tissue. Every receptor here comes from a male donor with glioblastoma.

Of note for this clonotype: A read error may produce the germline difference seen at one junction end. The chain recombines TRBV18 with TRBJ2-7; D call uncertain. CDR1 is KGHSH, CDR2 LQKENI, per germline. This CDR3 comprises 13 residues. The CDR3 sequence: CASSPNLNHEQYF. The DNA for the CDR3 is TGCGCCAGCTCACCTAACCTAAACCACGAGCAGTACTTC.

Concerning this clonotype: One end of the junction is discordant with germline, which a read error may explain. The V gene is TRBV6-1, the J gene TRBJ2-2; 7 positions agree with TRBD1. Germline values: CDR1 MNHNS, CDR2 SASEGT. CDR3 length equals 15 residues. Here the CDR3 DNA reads TGTGCCAGCAGTGTAGGACAGGAGTACACCGGGGAACTGTATTTT. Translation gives CASSVGQEYTGELYF.

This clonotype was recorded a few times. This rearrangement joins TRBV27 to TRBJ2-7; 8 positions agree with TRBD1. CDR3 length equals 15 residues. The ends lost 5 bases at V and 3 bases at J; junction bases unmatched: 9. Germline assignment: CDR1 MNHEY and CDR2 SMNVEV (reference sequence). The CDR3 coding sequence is TGTGCCAGCAGTCCCTCGGACAGGGCTTTCTACGAGCAGTACTTC. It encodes CASSPSDRAFYEQYF.

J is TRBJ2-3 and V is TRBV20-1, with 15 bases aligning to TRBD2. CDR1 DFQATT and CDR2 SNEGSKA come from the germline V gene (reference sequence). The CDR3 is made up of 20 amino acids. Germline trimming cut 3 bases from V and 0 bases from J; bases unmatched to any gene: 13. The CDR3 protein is CSASHPGLAGGPISTDTQYF. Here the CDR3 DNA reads TGCAGTGCTAGTCACCCCGGACTAGCGGGAGGGCCGATTAGCACAGATACGCAGTATTTT.

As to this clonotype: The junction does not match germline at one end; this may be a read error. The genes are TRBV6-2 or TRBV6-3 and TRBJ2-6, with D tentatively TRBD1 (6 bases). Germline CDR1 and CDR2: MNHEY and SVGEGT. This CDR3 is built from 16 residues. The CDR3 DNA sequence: TGTGCCGGCAATCCAGGGGCCGCCTCTGGTGCCAACGTCCTGACTTTC. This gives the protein CAGNPGAASGANVLTF.

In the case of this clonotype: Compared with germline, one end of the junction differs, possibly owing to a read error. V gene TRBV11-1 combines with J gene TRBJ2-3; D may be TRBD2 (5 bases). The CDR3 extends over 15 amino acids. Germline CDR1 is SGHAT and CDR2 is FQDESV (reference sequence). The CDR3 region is CASSLTSGPTDTQNF. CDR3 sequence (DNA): TGTGCCAGCAGCTTAACCAGCGGCCCCACAGATACGCAGAATTTT.

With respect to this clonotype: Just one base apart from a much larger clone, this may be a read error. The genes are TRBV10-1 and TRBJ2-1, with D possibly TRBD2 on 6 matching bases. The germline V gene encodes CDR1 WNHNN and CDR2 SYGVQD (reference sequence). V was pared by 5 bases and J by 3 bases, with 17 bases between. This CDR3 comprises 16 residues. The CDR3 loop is CASSHPRTTNYNEQFF. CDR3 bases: TGCGCCAGCAGTCATCCAAGGACTACCAACTACAATGAGCAGTTCTTC.

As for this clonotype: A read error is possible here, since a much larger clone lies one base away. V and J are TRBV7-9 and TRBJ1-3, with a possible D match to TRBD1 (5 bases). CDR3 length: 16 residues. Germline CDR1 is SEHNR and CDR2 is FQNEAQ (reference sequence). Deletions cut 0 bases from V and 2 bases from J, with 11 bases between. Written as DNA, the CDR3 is TGTGCCAGCAGCTTAGCTTCAGGGTTCACTGGAAACACCATATATTTT. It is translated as CASSLASGFTGNTIYF.

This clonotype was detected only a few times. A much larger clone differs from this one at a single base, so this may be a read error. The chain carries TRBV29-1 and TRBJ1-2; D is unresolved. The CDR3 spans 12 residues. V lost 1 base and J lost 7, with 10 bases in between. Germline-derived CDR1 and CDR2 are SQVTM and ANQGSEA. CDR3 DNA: TGCAGCGTTGAAGCGGGTTGGAGTGGCTACACCTTC. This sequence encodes CSVEAGWSGYTF.

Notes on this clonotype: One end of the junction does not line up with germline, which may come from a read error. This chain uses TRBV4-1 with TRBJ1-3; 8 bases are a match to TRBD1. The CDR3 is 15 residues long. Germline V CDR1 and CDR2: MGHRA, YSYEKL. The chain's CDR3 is CASSQGTGSGNIIYF. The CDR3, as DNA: TGCGCCAGCAGCCAAGGGACAGGGTCTGGAAACATCATATATTTT.

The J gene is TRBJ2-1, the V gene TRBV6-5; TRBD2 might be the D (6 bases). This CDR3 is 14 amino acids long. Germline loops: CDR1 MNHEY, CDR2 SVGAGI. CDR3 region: CDSWGGAMSNEQFF. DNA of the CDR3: TGTGATAGTTGGGGCGGGGCTATGTCCAATGAGCAGTTCTTC.

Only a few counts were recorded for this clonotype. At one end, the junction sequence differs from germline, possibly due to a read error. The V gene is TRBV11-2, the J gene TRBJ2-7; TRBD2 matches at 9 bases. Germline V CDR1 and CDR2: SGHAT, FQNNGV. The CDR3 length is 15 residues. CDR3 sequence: CATDARAGGLYGQYF. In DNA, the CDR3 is TGTGCCACCGACGCGAGAGCGGGAGGTCTCTACGGGCAGTACTTC.

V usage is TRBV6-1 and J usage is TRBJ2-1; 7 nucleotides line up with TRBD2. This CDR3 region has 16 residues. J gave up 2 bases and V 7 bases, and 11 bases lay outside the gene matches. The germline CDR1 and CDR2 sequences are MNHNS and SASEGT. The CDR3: CASTKGAGEAYNEQFF. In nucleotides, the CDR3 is TGTGCCAGCACCAAAGGGGCGGGAGAGGCCTACAATGAGCAGTTCTTC.

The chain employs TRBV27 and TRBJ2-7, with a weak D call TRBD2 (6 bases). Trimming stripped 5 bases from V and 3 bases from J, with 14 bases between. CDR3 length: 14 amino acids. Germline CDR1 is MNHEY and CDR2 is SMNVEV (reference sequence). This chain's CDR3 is CASSPGVSGYEQYF. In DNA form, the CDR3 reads TGTGCCAGCAGTCCCGGGGTTAGCGGCTACGAGCAGTACTTC.

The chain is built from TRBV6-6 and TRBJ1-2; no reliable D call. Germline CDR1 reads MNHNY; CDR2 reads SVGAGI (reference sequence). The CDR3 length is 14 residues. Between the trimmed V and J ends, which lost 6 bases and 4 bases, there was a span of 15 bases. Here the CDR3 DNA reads TGTGCCAGCAGCGGTCCCCACGGATTCTATGGCTACACCTTC. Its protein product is CASSGPHGFYGYTF.

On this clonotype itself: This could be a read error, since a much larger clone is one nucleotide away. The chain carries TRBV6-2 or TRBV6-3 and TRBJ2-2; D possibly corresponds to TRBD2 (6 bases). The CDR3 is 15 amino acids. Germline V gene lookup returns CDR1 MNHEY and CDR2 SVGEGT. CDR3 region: CAGSYGWAGTGELFF. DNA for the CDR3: TGTGCCGGCAGTTACGGTTGGGCGGGGACCGGGGAGCTGTTTTTT.

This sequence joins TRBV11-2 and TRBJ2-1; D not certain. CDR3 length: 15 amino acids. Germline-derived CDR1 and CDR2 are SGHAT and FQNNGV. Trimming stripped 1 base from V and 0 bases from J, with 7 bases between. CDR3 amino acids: CASSLAGSSYNEQFF. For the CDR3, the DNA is TGTGCCAGCAGCTTAGCGGGTAGCTCCTACAATGAGCAGTTCTTC.

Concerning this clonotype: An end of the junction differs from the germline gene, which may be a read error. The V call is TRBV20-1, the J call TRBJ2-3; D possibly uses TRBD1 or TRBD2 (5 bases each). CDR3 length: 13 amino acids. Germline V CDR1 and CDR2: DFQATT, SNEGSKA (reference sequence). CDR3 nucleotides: TGCAGCATCCGGAGAGGGGCATGGGATACACAGTATTTT. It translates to CSIRRGAWDTQYF.

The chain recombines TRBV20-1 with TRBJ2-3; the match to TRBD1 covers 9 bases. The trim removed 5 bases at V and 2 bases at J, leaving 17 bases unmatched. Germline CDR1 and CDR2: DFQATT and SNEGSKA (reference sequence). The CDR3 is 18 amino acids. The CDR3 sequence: CSAPRPRRTGDYTDTQYF. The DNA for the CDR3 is TGCAGTGCTCCCCGCCCCCGTCGGACAGGGGATTACACAGATACGCAGTATTTT.

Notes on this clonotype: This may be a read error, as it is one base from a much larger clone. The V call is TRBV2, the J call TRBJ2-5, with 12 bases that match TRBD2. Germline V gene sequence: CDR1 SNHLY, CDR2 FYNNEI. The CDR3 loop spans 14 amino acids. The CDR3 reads CACSSSGREETQYF. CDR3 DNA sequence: TGTGCCTGCAGTTCTAGCGGGAGGGAGGAGACCCAGTACTTC.

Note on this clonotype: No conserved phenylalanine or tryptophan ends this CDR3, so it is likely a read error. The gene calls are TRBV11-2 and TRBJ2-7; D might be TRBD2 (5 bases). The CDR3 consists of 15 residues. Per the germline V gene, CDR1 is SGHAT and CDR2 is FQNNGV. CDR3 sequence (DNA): TGTGCCAACAGCTTCTCTAGCCTAGCACTTTACGAGCAGTACTTA. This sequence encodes CANSFSSLALYEQYL.

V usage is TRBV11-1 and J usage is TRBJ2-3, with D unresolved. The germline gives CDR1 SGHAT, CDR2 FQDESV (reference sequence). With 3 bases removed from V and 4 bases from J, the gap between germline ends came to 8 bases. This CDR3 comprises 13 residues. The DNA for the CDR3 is TGTGCCAGCAGCTTCGCGAGTCCAGATACGCAGTATTTT. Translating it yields CASSFASPDTQYF.

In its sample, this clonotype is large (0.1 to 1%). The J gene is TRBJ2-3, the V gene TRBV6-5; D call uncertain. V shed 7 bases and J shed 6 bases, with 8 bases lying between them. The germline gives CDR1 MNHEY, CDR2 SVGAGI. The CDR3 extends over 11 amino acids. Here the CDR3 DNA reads TGTGCCAGCACCTACGGGGATACGCAGTATTTT. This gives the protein CASTYGDTQYF.

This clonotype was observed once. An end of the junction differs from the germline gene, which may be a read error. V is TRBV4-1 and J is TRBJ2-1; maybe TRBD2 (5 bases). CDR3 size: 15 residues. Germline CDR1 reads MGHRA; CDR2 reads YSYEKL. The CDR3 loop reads CTSSPRARGFNEQFF. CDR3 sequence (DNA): TGCACCAGCAGCCCGAGGGCTCGGGGATTCAATGAGCAGTTCTTC.

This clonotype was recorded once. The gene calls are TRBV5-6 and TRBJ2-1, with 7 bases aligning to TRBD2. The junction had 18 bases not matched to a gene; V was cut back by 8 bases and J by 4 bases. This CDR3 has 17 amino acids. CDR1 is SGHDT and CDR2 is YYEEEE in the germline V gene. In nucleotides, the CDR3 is TGTGCCAGGAGCCTATTTGGGCTAGCGGAGGGATACAATGAGCAGTTCTTC. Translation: CARSLFGLAEGYNEQFF.